A selection of T cell receptor beta chains follows, all from one sample in a study of blood T cell repertoires in COVID-19. Clones were sequenced by immunoSEQ multiplex PCR, and TCRdb holds only the in-frame ones, with some missing. The top ten clones hold 1.3% of a sample with approximately 400,000 clones, about 89% of them seen once. Source material: PBMCs or T cells enriched from blood (not recorded which). The origin of the receptors is a young man who had recovered from COVID-19. Each CDR3 is given with its conserved first and last residue. D genes are given only for firm matches. For some rows the clone size is stated as once, few or many, or as a class when expanded; others skip it.

d_gene: NA; v_gene: TRBV27; j_gene: TRBJ2-7; abundance: once; CDR3aa: CASSLFPPKTDYEQYF; CDR3nt: TGTGCCAGCAGTTTATTCCCTCCCAAGACAGATTACGAGCAGTACTTC
d_gene: TRBD1; v_gene: TRBV6-6; j_gene: TRBJ1-4; abundance: NA; CDR3aa: CASSYSRTGWGEKLFF; CDR3nt: TGTGCCAGCAGTTACTCCCGGACAGGGTGGGGTGAAAAACTGTTTTTT
d_gene: TRBD1; v_gene: TRBV27; j_gene: TRBJ1-1; abundance: NA; CDR3aa: CASSWTGSTEAFF; CDR3nt: TGTGCCAGCAGTTGGACAGGGAGCACTGAAGCTTTCTTT
d_gene: NA; v_gene: TRBV19; j_gene: TRBJ1-1; abundance: once; CDR3aa: CASIHFTEAFF; CDR3nt: TGTGCCAGTATTCACTTCACTGAAGCTTTCTTT
d_gene: TRBD1; v_gene: TRBV24-1; j_gene: TRBJ1-5; abundance: NA; CDR3aa: CATSETGNQPQHF; CDR3nt: TGTGCCACCAGTGAGACAGGGAATCAGCCCCAGCATTTT
d_gene: TRBD1; v_gene: TRBV27; j_gene: TRBJ2-2; abundance: NA; CDR3aa: CASRDRGYRELFF; CDR3nt: TGTGCCAGCCGGGACAGGGGATACCGGGAGCTGTTTTTT
d_gene: TRBD1; v_gene: TRBV2; j_gene: TRBJ2-1; abundance: NA; CDR3aa: CASSADRGEYNEQFF; CDR3nt: TGTGCCAGCAGTGCCGACAGGGGAGAATACAATGAGCAGTTCTTC
d_gene: NA; v_gene: TRBV19; j_gene: TRBJ2-6; abundance: NA; CDR3aa: CASSIWALNSGANVLTF; CDR3nt: TGTGCCAGTAGTATTTGGGCGCTCAACTCTGGGGCCAACGTCCTGACTTTC
d_gene: NA; v_gene: TRBV30; j_gene: TRBJ1-5; abundance: NA; CDR3aa: CAWSVSGDSNQPQHF; CDR3nt: TGTGCCTGGAGTGTATCCGGGGATAGCAATCAGCCCCAGCATTTT
d_gene: TRBD2; v_gene: TRBV10-1; j_gene: TRBJ2-7; abundance: few; CDR3aa: CASSLGGADYEQYF; CDR3nt: TGCGCCAGCAGCCTCGGGGGGGCTGACTACGAGCAGTACTTC
d_gene: NA; v_gene: TRBV4-3; j_gene: TRBJ2-1; abundance: NA; CDR3aa: CASSQEGGGGGIEQFF; CDR3nt: TGCGCCAGCAGCCAAGAGGGAGGGGGGGGTGGAATTGAGCAGTTCTTC
d_gene: TRBD1; v_gene: TRBV10-3; j_gene: TRBJ2-2; abundance: NA; CDR3aa: CATSAGTGNTGELFF; CDR3nt: TGTGCCACATCCGCCGGGACAGGGAACACCGGGGAGCTGTTTTTT
d_gene: NA; v_gene: TRBV5-4; j_gene: TRBJ2-1; abundance: few; CDR3aa: CASSLTGANEQFF; CDR3nt: TGTGCCAGCAGCTTGACAGGTGCCAATGAGCAGTTCTTC
d_gene: NA; v_gene: TRBV10-2; j_gene: TRBJ1-5; abundance: NA; CDR3aa: CASGAAGEPQHF; CDR3nt: TGCGCCAGCGGGGCGGCGGGGGAGCCCCAGCATTTT
d_gene: NA; v_gene: TRBV21-1; j_gene: TRBJ2-3; abundance: NA; CDR3aa: CASSKRTESTDTQYF; CDR3nt: TGTGCCAGCAGCAAAAGAACAGAGAGCACAGATACGCAGTATTTT
d_gene: NA; v_gene: TRBV5-6; j_gene: TRBJ2-7; abundance: once; CDR3aa: CASSFDFYEQYF; CDR3nt: TGTGCCAGCAGTTTCGACTTCTACGAGCAGTACTTC
d_gene: TRBD2; v_gene: TRBV4-1; j_gene: TRBJ2-1; abundance: NA; CDR3aa: CASSPRRTSGGAVQFF; CDR3nt: TGCGCCAGCAGCCCTAGACGGACTAGCGGGGGGGCGGTGCAGTTCTTC
d_gene: TRBD1; v_gene: TRBV7-8; j_gene: TRBJ2-2; abundance: NA; CDR3aa: CASSLTSTGWDTGELFF; CDR3nt: TGTGCCAGCAGCTTAACTTCGACAGGGTGGGACACCGGGGAGCTGTTTTTT
d_gene: TRBD2; v_gene: TRBV5-4; j_gene: TRBJ2-2; abundance: NA; CDR3aa: CASSRAGASTGELFF; CDR3nt: TGTGCCAGCAGCCGAGCGGGGGCGAGCACCGGGGAGCTGTTTTTT
d_gene: NA; v_gene: TRBV6-5; j_gene: TRBJ1-2; abundance: NA; CDR3aa: CASRGGRGNYGYTF; CDR3nt: TGTGCCAGCAGGGGGGGACGGGGAAACTATGGCTACACCTTC
d_gene: TRBD2; v_gene: TRBV4-2; j_gene: TRBJ2-1; abundance: NA; CDR3aa: CASSQERAGRENEQFF; CDR3nt: TGTGCCAGCAGCCAAGAACGAGCGGGGAGGGAGAATGAGCAGTTCTTC
d_gene: TRBD1; v_gene: TRBV30; j_gene: TRBJ1-1; abundance: once; CDR3aa: CAWSPGRGLTEAFF; CDR3nt: TGTGCCTGGAGCCCAGGCAGGGGGCTCACTGAAGCTTTCTTT
d_gene: TRBD1; v_gene: TRBV6-6; j_gene: TRBJ1-1; abundance: NA; CDR3aa: CATQGASEAFF; CDR3nt: TGTGCCACACAGGGGGCTAGTGAAGCTTTCTTT
d_gene: NA; v_gene: TRBV27; j_gene: TRBJ1-2; abundance: NA; CDR3aa: CASSVREGYGYTF; CDR3nt: TGTGCCAGCAGCGTCAGGGAGGGCTATGGCTACACCTTC
d_gene: NA; v_gene: TRBV3-1/TRBV3-2; j_gene: TRBJ2-3; abundance: NA; CDR3aa: CASSHGQSSTDTQYF; CDR3nt: TGTGCCAGCAGCCACGGACAATCTAGCACAGATACGCAGTATTTT
d_gene: NA; v_gene: TRBV6-6; j_gene: TRBJ1-1; abundance: NA; CDR3aa: CASRDRGAFF; CDR3nt: TGTGCCAGCAGGGACAGAGGAGCTTTCTTT